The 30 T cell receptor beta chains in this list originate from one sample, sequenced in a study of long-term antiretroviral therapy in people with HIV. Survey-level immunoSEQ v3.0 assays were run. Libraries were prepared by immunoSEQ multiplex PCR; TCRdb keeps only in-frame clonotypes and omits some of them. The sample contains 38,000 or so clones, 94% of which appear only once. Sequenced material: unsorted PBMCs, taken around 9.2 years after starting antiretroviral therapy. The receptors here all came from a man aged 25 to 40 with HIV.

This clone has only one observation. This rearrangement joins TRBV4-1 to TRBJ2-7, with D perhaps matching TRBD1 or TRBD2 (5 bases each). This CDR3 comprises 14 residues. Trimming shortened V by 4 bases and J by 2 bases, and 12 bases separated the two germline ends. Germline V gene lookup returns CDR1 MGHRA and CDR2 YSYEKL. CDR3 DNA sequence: TGCGCCAGCAGCCCGGCCACGGGACCCTACGAGCAGTACTTC. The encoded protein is CASSPATGPYEQYF.

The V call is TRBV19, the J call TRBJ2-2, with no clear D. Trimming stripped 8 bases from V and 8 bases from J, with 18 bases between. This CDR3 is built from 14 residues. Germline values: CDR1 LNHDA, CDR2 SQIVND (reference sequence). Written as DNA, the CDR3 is TGTGCCAGTTCGGAGATGTTGTTGAGGGGGGAGCTGTTTTTT. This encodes CASSEMLLRGELFF. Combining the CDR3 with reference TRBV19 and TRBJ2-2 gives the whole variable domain DGGITQSPKYLFRKEGQNVTLSCEQNLNHDAMYWYRQDPGQGLRLIYYSQIVNDFQKGDIAEGYSVSREKKESFPLTVTSAQKNPTAFYLCASSEMLLRGELFFGEGSRLTVL.

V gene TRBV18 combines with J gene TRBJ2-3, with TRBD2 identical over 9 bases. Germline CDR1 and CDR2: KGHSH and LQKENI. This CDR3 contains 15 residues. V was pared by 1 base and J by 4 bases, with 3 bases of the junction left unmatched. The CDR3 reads CASSPRGGAPDTQYF. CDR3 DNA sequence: TGTGCCAGCTCACCACGCGGGGGGGCCCCAGATACGCAGTATTTT.

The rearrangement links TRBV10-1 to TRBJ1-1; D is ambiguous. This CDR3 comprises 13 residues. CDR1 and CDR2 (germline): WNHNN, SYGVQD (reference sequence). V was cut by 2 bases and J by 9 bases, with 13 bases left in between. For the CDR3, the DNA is TGCGCCAGCAGTGAGGGTAGGGAGGGTAAAGCTTTCTTT. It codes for CASSEGREGKAFF.

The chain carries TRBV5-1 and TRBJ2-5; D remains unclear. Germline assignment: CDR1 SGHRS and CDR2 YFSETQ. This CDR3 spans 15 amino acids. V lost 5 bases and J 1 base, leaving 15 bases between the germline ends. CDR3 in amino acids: CASRTTAASQETQYF. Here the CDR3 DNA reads TGCGCCAGCAGGACCACAGCCGCCTCCCAAGAGACCCAGTACTTC.

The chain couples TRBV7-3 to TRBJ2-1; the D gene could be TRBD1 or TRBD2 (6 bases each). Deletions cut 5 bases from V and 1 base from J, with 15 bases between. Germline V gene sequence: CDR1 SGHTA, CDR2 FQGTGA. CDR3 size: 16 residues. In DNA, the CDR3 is TGTGCCAGCAGCCCCTCTGGGGGGCGGTCCTACAATGAGCAGTTCTTC. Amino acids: CASSPSGGRSYNEQFF.

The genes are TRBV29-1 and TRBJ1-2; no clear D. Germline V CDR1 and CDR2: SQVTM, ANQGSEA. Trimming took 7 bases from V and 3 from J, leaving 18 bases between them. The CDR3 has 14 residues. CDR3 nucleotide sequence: TGCAGCGCCAAACCTCCCTACACGGACTATGGCTACACCTTC. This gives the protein CSAKPPYTDYGYTF.

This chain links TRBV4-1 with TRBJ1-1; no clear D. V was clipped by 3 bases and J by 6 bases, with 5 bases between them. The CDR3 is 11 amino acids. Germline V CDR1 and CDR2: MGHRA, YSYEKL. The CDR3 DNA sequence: TGCGCCAGCAGCCACGGGGCTGAAGCTTTCTTT. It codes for CASSHGAEAFF.

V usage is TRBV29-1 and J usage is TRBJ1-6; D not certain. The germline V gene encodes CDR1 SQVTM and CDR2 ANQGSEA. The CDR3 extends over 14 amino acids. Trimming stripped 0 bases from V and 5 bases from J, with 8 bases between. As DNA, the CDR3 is TGCAGCGTTGAAGAGGGGAGGCATAATTCACCCCTCCACTTT. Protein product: CSVEEGRHNSPLHF.

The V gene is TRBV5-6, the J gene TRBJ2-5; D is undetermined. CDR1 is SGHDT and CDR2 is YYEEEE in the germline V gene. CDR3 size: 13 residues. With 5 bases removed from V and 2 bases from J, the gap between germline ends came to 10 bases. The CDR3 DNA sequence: TGTGCCAGCAGTTCGTGGGTACAAGAGACCCAGTACTTC. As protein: CASSSWVQETQYF.

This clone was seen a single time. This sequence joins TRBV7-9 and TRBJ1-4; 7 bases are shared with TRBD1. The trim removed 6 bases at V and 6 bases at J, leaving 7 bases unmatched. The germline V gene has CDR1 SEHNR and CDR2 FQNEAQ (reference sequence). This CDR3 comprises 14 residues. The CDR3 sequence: CASRPTGADEKLFF. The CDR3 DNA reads TGTGCCAGCAGACCCACAGGGGCGGATGAAAAACTGTTTTTT.

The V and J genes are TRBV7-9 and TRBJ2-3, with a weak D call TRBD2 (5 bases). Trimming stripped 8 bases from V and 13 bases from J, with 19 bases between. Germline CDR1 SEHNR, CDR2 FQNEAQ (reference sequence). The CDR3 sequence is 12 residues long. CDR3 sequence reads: CASGGPSFKKYF. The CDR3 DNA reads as TGTGCCAGCGGCGGGCCGAGCTTTAAGAAGTATTTT.

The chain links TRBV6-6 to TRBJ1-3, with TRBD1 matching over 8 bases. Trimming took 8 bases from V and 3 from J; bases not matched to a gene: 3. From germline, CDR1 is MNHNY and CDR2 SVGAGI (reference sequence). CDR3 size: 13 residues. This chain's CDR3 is CASQGALGNTIYF. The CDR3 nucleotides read TGTGCCAGCCAGGGGGCGCTTGGAAACACCATATATTTT.

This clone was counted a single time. CDR3 region: CASSVFSGANTGELFF. The CDR3 region has the DNA TGTGCCAGCAGTGTTTTCAGCGGGGCGAACACCGGGGAGCTGTTTTTT. The chain uses TRBV6-1 and TRBJ2-2; 7 nucleotides align to TRBD2. The CDR3 has 16 amino acids. Germline V gives CDR1 MNHNS, CDR2 SASEGT. V lost 4 bases to trimming and J lost 0 bases; unmatched junction nucleotides: 5.

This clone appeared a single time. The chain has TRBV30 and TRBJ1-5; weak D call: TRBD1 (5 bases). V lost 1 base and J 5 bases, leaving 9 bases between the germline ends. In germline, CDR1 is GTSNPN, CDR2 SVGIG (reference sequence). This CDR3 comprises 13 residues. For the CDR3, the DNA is TGTGCCTGGAGTGGCCAAGGGGATCAGCCCCAGCATTTT. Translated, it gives CAWSGQGDQPQHF. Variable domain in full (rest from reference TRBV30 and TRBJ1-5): SQTIHQWPATLVQPVGSPLSLECTVEGTSNPNLYWYRQAAGRGLQLLFYSVGIGQISSEVPQNLSASRPQDRQFILSSKKLLLSDSGFYLCAWSGQGDQPQHFGDGTRLSIL.

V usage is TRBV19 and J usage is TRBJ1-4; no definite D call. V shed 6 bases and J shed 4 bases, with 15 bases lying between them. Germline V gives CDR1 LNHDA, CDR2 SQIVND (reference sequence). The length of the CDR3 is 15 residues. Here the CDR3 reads CASRLITANNEKLFF. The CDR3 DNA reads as TGTGCCAGTAGACTTATTACAGCGAATAATGAAAAACTGTTTTTT.

CDR3 bases: TGCGCCAGCAGCTCGATAGGGAACGAGCAGTACTTC. Amino acids: CASSSIGNEQYF. This chain links TRBV5-1 with TRBJ2-7, with D uncertain. Germline V gene sequence: CDR1 SGHRS, CDR2 YFSETQ. Deletions cut 3 bases from V and 5 bases from J, with 9 bases between. The CDR3 has 12 residues.

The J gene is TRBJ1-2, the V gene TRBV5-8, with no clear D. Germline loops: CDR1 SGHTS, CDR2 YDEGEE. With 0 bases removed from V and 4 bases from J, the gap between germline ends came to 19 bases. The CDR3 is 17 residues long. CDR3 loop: CASSLGPGTFVGYGYTF. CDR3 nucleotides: TGTGCCAGCAGCTTGGGTCCAGGAACCTTCGTCGGCTATGGCTACACCTTC.

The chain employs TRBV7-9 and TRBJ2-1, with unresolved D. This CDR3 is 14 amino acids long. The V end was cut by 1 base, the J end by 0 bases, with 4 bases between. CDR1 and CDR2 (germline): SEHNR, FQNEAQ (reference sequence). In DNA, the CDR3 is TGTGCCAGCAGCTTAGGGGGCTCCTACAATGAGCAGTTCTTC. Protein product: CASSLGGSYNEQFF.

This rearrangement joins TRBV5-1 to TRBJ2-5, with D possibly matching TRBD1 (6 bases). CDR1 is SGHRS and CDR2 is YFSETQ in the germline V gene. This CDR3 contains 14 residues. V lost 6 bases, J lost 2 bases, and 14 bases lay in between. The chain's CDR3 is CASTSTGAQETQYF. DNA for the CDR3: TGCGCCAGCACTTCGACAGGCGCTCAAGAGACCCAGTACTTC.

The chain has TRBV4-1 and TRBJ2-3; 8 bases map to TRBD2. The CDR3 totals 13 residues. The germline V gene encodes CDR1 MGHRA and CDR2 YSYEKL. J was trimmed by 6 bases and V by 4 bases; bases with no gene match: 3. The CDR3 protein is CASSLAGTDTQYF. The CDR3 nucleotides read TGCGCCAGCAGCCTAGCGGGGACGGATACGCAGTATTTT.

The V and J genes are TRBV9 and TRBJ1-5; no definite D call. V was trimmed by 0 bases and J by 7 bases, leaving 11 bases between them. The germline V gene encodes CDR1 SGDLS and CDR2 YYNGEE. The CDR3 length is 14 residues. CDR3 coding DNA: TGTGCCAGCAGCGTAGTTCCCGACCGGCAGCCCCAGCATTTT. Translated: CASSVVPDRQPQHF.

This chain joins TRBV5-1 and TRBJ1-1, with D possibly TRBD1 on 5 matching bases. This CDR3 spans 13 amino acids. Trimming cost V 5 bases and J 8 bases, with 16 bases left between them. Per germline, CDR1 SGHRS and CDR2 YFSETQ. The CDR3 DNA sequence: TGCGCCAGCAGTCCCCCGGGGGGTGGCGAAGCTTTCTTT. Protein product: CASSPPGGGEAFF.

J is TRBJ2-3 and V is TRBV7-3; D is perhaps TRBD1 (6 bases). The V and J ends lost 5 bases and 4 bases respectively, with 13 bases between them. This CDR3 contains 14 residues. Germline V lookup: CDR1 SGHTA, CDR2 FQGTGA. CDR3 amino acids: CASSPRGRSDTQYF. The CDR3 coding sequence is TGTGCCAGCAGCCCCAGGGGTCGATCAGATACGCAGTATTTT.

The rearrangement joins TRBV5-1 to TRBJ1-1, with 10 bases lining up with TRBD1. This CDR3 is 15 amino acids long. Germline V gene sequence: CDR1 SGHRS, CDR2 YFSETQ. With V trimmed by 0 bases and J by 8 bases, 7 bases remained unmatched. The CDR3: CASSLASDRGEEAFF. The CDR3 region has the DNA TGCGCCAGCAGCTTGGCCTCGGACAGGGGGGAGGAAGCTTTCTTT.

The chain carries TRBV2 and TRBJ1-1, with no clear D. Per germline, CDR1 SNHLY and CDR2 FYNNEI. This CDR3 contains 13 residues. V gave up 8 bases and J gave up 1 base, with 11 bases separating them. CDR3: CASPRERNTEAFF. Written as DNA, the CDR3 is TGTGCCAGCCCACGGGAAAGGAACACTGAAGCTTTCTTT.

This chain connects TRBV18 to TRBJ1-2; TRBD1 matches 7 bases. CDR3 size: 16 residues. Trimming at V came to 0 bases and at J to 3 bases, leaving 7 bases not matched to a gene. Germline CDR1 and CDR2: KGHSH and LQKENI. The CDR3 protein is CASSPPGRGLDYGYTF. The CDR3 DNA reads TGTGCCAGCTCACCACCCGGCAGGGGGTTAGACTATGGCTACACCTTC.

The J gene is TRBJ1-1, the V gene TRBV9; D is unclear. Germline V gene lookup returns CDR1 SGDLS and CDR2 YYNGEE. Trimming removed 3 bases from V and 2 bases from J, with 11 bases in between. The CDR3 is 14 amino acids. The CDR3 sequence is CASSERTGNTEAFF. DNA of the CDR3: TGTGCCAGCAGCGAGCGGACGGGTAACACTGAAGCTTTCTTT.

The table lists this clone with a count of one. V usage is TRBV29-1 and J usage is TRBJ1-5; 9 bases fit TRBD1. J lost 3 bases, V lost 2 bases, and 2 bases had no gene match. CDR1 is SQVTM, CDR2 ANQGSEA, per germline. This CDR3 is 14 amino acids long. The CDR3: CSVEWDRDNQPQHF. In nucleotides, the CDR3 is TGCAGCGTTGAATGGGACAGGGACAATCAGCCCCAGCATTTT.

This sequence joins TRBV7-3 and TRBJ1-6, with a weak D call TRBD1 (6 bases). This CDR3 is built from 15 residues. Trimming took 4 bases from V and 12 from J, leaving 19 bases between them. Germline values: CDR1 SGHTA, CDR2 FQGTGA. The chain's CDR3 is CASSSSGAGEEPLHF. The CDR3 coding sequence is TGTGCCAGCAGCTCCTCAGGGGCGGGAGAAGAACCCCTCCACTTT.